This TCR beta chain was captured by sequencing in a study of metastatic and nonmetastatic thyroid tumors. Across the study: A comparison of repertoires was made across blood and tumor or nodule tissue from malignant and benign thyroid patients.

Methods used by the authors: Clinicopathological groups of papillary thyroid cancer showed CDR3 differences that were used to build a distant-metastasis classifier. TCRdb redid the clone calls on the PCR reads using MiXCR. These V and J calls rely on TCRdb rather than the paper's analysis. The sample has more than 2,000 clones; around a quarter are singletons. By its share, this clone is medium-sized (0.01 to 0.1%). Its antigen is unknown. All patients reached thyroid surgery having received no treatment beforehand. General study points: Across blood and tumor, TCR beta diversity in malignant thyroid tumors was reportedly significantly higher than in benign nodules.

The CDR3 runs to 18 residues. Trimming took off 7 bases at V and 0 bases at J, with 27 bases between the two ends. Germline CDR1 is DFQATT and CDR2 is SNEGSKA (reference sequence). The sequencing sample was made of tumor tissue. V gene TRBV20-1 combines with J gene TRBJ1-1; TRBD1 is a possible D gene (5 bases). The TCR comes from a female donor with papillary thyroid cancer or a benign thyroid nodule (not recorded which). Some clones in this sample may be carry-over from other donors' samples. The CDR3 region has the DNA TGCAGTGTCCGAGAAGTGGGGGGGTTACGCTCCGTGAACACTGAAGCTTTCTTT. Amino acid sequence: CSVREVGGLRSVNTEAFF.